A single T cell receptor (beta chain) is shown here with its context. Its antigen is still unknown. This entry belongs to a study of Tregs in tolerant kidney transplant recipients. Points from the study as a whole: Antigen-driven expansion was suggested because donor-specific Tregs expanded more than all Tregs in tolerant patients.

Clones were read by immunoSEQ multiplex PCR, and TCRdb kept only the in-frame ones, dropping some. The sample includes nearly 15,000 clones, just under 80% of them seen just once. CDR3 length: 16 amino acids. V lost 2 bases, J lost 4 bases, and 5 bases stayed unmatched. Per germline, CDR1 MNHEY and CDR2 SMNVEV (reference sequence). The material sequenced was Tregs from blood, taken before the transplant. The receptor was isolated from a human donor who received a combined kidney and bone marrow transplant. V usage is TRBV27 and J usage is TRBJ2-1; the match to TRBD2 covers 10 bases. The CDR3 protein is CASSLGLAGVYNEQFF. The CDR3 nucleotides read TGTGCCAGCAGTTTAGGTCTAGCGGGAGTGTACAATGAGCAGTTCTTC.